This T cell receptor (beta chain) appears in the sequencing data of a study of human T cells and chemical hapten exposure (dated by TCRdb to the early 2020s). Study-wide context: For sensitization, 2% DPC in acetone was applied to a roughly 2 cm by roughly 2 cm area of upper inner arm skin. Patient blood was sampled pre-sensitization (week 0) and at 2, 6 and about 24 weeks after DPC sensitization. The libraries were sequenced as a pool, and the TCR yield per sample differed mostly because of small variations in library volumes within the pool. Blood for TCR sequencing was provided by twenty-nine alopecia patients at one to four time points (pre-sensitization, 2, 6 and 24 weeks). Throughout the study period of roughly 24 weeks, patients also received therapeutic DPC doses to the scalp every week. Patch testing was performed on the upper back with Finn chambers containing 0.01% DPC, and the patch tests were scored after 6 days according to International Contact Dermatitis Research Group standards. This study followed changes in the peripheral blood TCR repertoire in vivo during primary and secondary sensitization of alopecia patients to the hapten diphenylcyclopropenone (DPC). Most of the patients in the cohort were female, and the cohort covered alopecia areata with under or over 50% scalp involvement, alopecia totalis and alopecia universalis. What the authors observed across the whole study: Patch test score was positively correlated with the number of PT1 expanded TCRs, with significance at thresholds 8, 16 and 32 but not at 4. DPC sensitization did not change how many TCRs were above 1 in 1000 frequency, and no evidence was found of alterations in global repertoire structure. After repeated subsampling, the strength of the expansion versus patch-test correlation and the threshold at which it became significant changed. Because all patients had alopecia, a presumed autoimmune disease, the immune response of the patients might differ from that of healthy individuals. Expanded TCRs formed significantly more large CDR3 similarity clusters than pre-sensitization or healthy control sets, consistent with antigen-driven responses.

Libraries were constructed by RACE. Sequencing was carried out with a NextSeq 500. During library preparation, unique molecular identifiers were attached to individual cDNA molecules so that TCRs could be counted in a quantitative, reproducible way. Both TCR alpha and TCR beta chains were sequenced from each blood RNA sample. On the authors' methods: Samples had a median of roughly 99,000 TCRs, with a range from about 20,000 to 690,600. The Decombinator software suite was used to annotate V, J and CDR3 in the TCR reads. To make PS versus PT1 abundance plots, every sample was subsampled to the same number of TCRs (28,000). Expanded TCRs were defined as absent before sensitization and observed at least eight times at the 2-week time point. TCRdb reprocessing: public reads trimmed at Q25 with fastp, clones called with MiXCR, in-frame beta chains kept. Under each unique CDR3 protein, matching rows form one entry showing the most common genes and DNA. TCRdb, not the original authors, processed these V and J calls. The sample includes under 400,000 distinct CDR3 sequences, with 5.1% observed a single time. Roughly 2.6% of the sample goes to the ten largest clones.

This clonotype has only a few counts. Its binding antigen is unknown. Base qualities are not provided; no much larger clone lies one nucleotide away. Between the V and J ends, shortened by 6 bases and 2 bases respectively, the junction contains 17 bases. CDR1 DFQATT and CDR2 SNEGSKA were looked up in the germline V gene (reference sequence). There are 15 amino acids in the CDR3, from cysteine to phenylalanine inclusive. The kept DNA is CDR3 alone, 45 bases in frame from the first base. The sample's time point label is to be understood as: pre-sensitization, week 0. The treatment or condition label corresponds to: therapeutic diphenylcyclopropenone sensitization with weekly scalp DPC. At every patch-test visit, the blood draw took place before the patch test was put on. To be eligible, patients had to be aged 18 to 70, diagnosed with alopecia and judged suitable for DPC therapy, while pregnant patients were excluded. Unfractionated whole blood was collected in Tempus Blood RNA tubes, and total RNA was extracted from that blood.

Sample: whole blood, taken in connection with sensitization to the hapten diphenylcyclopropenone (DPC). The sequence is built from TRBV20-1 and TRBJ1-5; TRBD1 is a possible D gene, resting on 6 matching bases. The receptor was derived from a woman aged 45-59 years with alopecia areata. Some clones in this sample may be carry-over from other donors' samples. CDR3 region: CSASAGVSGNQPQHF. DNA sequence: TGCAGTGCCTCCGCAGGGGTATCGGGCAATCAGCCCCAGCATTTT.